This T cell receptor beta chain is drawn from a study of T cell responses to AZD1222 COVID-19 vaccine. For the study at large: The study pooled second doses at about 4 or about 12 weeks. General study points: The donors showed a predominance of white British ancestry and of females, with possible underestimation of clonal diversity.

Here immunoSEQ multiplex PCR was the method, and the copy in TCRdb shows in-frame clones only, minus some. This table has 90,000 to 110,000 clones, approximately 91% appearing once. For this clone: Its antigen is unknown.

This specimen consisted of peripheral blood, obtained on day 0 of AZD1222 vaccination. This receptor was taken from an adult in good health.

This CDR3 reads CASSLGREYLTNYGYTF. The CDR3 DNA sequence: TGTGCCAGCAGCTTAGGCCGAGAATACCTGACTAACTATGGCTACACCTTC. This chain links TRBV7-2 with TRBJ1-2, with D unresolved. With 1 base removed from V and 0 bases from J, the gap between germline ends came to 15 bases. This CDR3 has 17 amino acids. From germline, CDR1 is SGHTA and CDR2 FQGNSA.